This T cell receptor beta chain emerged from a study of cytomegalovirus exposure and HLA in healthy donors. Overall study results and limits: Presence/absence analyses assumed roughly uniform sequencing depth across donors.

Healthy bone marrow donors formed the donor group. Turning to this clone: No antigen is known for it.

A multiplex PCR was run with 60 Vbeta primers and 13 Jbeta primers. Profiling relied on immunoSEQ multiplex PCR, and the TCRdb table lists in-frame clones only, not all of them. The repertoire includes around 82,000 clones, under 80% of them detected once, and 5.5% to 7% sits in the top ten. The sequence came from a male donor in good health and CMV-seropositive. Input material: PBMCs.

The DNA of the CDR3 is TGTGCCAGCAGCCGGGGCGGGGGGGTTCCCAAAAACATTCAGTACTTC. Protein product: CASSRGGGVPKNIQYF. The genes are TRBV27 and TRBJ2-4, with 9 bases fitting TRBD2. Germline trimming cut 6 bases from V and 2 bases from J; bases unmatched to any gene: 8. This CDR3 contains 16 residues. Germline V gene data show CDR1 as MNHEY and CDR2 as SMNVEV (reference sequence).